The 25 T cell receptor beta chains below come from one sample, sequenced in a study of blood T cell repertoires in COVID-19. TCRdb keeps only in-frame clones here, not all; method: immunoSEQ multiplex PCR. This table has about 64,000 clones, more than 70% appearing once. The specimen was peripheral blood. The receptors were gathered from a man between 65 and 85 years old with acute or convalescent COVID-19.

This clone appeared a few times. The CDR3 DNA reads as TGTGCCAGTAGTCCTGACAGGGGAGAGGACGAGCAGTACTTC. Its translation: CASSPDRGEDEQYF. V usage is TRBV19 and J usage is TRBJ2-7; 8 bases line up with TRBD1. V dropped 5 bases and J dropped 5; count of bases not matched to a gene: 8. The CDR3 is made up of 14 amino acids. Germline CDR1 reads LNHDA; CDR2 reads SQIVND (reference sequence). Combining the CDR3 with reference TRBV19 and TRBJ2-7 gives the whole variable domain DGGITQSPKYLFRKEGQNVTLSCEQNLNHDAMYWYRQDPGQGLRLIYYSQIVNDFQKGDIAEGYSVSREKKESFPLTVTSAQKNPTAFYLCASSPDRGEDEQYFGPGTRLTVT.

The chain joins TRBV28 to TRBJ2-1; 10 bases match TRBD2. V shed 9 bases and J 4 bases; nucleotides not matched to a gene: 9. The CDR3 is 15 amino acids. Germline CDR1 MDHEN, CDR2 SYDVKM. CDR3 loop: CASRSGGAWYNEQFF. The CDR3 DNA follows: TGTGCCAGTAGGAGCGGGGGGGCCTGGTACAATGAGCAGTTCTTC.

This clone has only one observation. The rearrangement links TRBV11-2 to TRBJ2-5; a weak D match, TRBD2 (5 bases). The V and J ends lost 0 bases and 4 bases respectively, with 12 bases between them. CDR1 SGHAT and CDR2 FQNNGV come from the germline V gene. CDR3 size: 15 residues. DNA of the CDR3: TGTGCCAGCAGCTTAGATCGAGGGAGAACAGAGACCCAGTACTTC. As protein: CASSLDRGRTETQYF.

This rearrangement joins TRBV14 to TRBJ2-7; 13 bases are a match to TRBD2. The V gene's germline CDR1 is SGHDN and CDR2 FVKESK. V lost 1 base and J lost 7; bases outside the gene matches: 4. The CDR3 spans 15 residues. This chain's CDR3 is CASSQAGLAGREQYF. The CDR3 bases are TGTGCCAGCAGCCAAGCGGGACTAGCGGGGCGGGAGCAGTACTTC. Combining the CDR3 with reference TRBV14 and TRBJ2-7 gives the whole variable domain EAGVTQFPSHSVIEKGQTVTLRCDPISGHDNLYWYRRVMGKEIKFLLHFVKESKQDESGMPNNRFLAERTGGTYSTLKVQPAELEDSGVYFCASSQAGLAGREQYFGPGTRLTVT.

This chain links TRBV2 with TRBJ1-6, with 9 bases lining up with TRBD1. The CDR3 has 14 amino acids. Germline V gives CDR1 SNHLY, CDR2 FYNNEI. With 6 bases clipped from V and 7 bases from J, the junction kept 4 bases outside the gene matches. CDR3 loop: CASRGQGPNSPLHF. The CDR3 DNA is TGTGCCAGCAGGGGACAGGGCCCGAATTCACCCCTCCACTTT.

This clone has a single count. CDR3 sequence: CASSDTGANVLTF. The CDR3 region has the DNA TGTGCCAGTAGCGACACTGGGGCCAACGTCCTGACTTTC. This sequence joins TRBV19 and TRBJ2-6, with unresolved D. Trimming stripped 6 bases from V and 2 bases from J, with 5 bases between. Germline loops: CDR1 LNHDA, CDR2 SQIVND (reference sequence). The CDR3 runs to 13 residues.

This chain joins TRBV19 and TRBJ2-7; D is possibly TRBD2 (5 bases). Germline V gene sequence: CDR1 LNHDA, CDR2 SQIVND (reference sequence). This CDR3 has 15 residues. Trimming left V 4 bases short and J 0 bases short, with 13 bases between. CDR3 DNA sequence: TGTGCCAGTAGTACTATGGTGGGGAGCTCCTACGAGCAGTACTTC. This encodes CASSTMVGSSYEQYF.

V usage is TRBV30 and J usage is TRBJ1-2; a weak D match, TRBD1 (6 bases). Trimming removed 3 bases from V and 4 bases from J, with 33 bases in between. This CDR3 has 20 residues. CDR1 and CDR2 from the germline V gene are GTSNPN and SVGIG (reference sequence). The CDR3 protein is CAWRGGGGPMPLRGLYGYTF. The CDR3 region has the DNA TGTGCCTGGAGAGGTGGGGGGGGCCCCATGCCCCTCAGGGGCCTCTATGGCTACACCTTC.

The rearrangement uses TRBV15 and TRBJ1-5; 12 bases are shared with TRBD1. The CDR3 totals 19 residues. J was trimmed by 0 bases and V by 0 bases; bases with no gene match: 6. Germline V CDR1 and CDR2: LNHNV, YYDKDF (reference sequence). The DNA for the CDR3 is TGTGCCACCAGCAGAGATAAGGGACAGGGGGCTTTTAGCAATCAGCCCCAGCATTTT. Encoded protein: CATSRDKGQGAFSNQPQHF.

This clone was seen only once. Its ends do not fully match the called genes, so a read error is possible. This chain connects TRBV6-6 to TRBJ1-1; 7 nucleotides line up with TRBD1. The germline CDR1 and CDR2 sequences are MNHNY and SVGAGI (reference sequence). The CDR3 covers 13 residues. Here the CDR3 reads CASNYDRDTEAFF. As DNA, the CDR3 is TGTGCCAGCAATTACGACAGGGACACTGAAGCTTTCTTT.

This chain joins TRBV6-4 and TRBJ1-1, with D unresolved. The CDR3 sequence is 17 residues long. The V gene lost 7 bases and the J gene lost 11 bases, with 32 bases spanning the gap. Germline values: CDR1 MRHNA, CDR2 SNTAGT. CDR3 sequence: CASNCSYDLRWRGTAFF. The CDR3 region has the DNA TGTGCCAGCAATTGTTCGTACGATTTAAGGTGGCGGGGAACGGCTTTCTTT.

The chain links TRBV15 to TRBJ2-5; 8 bases line up with TRBD1. Germline CDR1 LNHNV, CDR2 YYDKDF (reference sequence). CDR3 length: 14 residues. V lost 1 base and J lost 5; bases outside the gene matches: 3. The CDR3 here is CATSRGGQGETQYF. Here the CDR3 DNA reads TGTGCCACCAGCAGAGGTGGACAGGGTGAGACCCAGTACTTC. Drawing the rest from reference TRBV15 and TRBJ2-5, the complete variable domain is DAMVIQNPRYQVTQFGKPVTLSCSQTLNHNVMYWYQQKSSQAPKLLFHYYDKDFNNEADTPDNFQSRRPNTSFCFLDIRSPGLGDTAMYLCATSRGGQGETQYFGPGTRLLVL.

The rearrangement uses TRBV3-1 (or the pseudogene TRBV3-2) and TRBJ2-1, with TRBD2 as a possible D gene (6 bases). The germline V gene encodes CDR1 LGHDT and CDR2 YNNKEL (reference sequence). The V gene lost 6 bases and the J gene lost 1 base, with 13 bases spanning the gap. This CDR3 is 15 amino acids long. CDR3 sequence: CASRRDLTSYNEQFF. The CDR3 bases are TGTGCCAGCAGGCGGGACCTCACATCCTACAATGAGCAGTTCTTC.

V gene TRBV6-2 or TRBV6-3 combines with J gene TRBJ1-2; D unresolved. The V gene lost 2 bases and the J gene lost 4 bases, with 8 bases spanning the gap. Germline CDR1 is MNHEY and CDR2 is SVGEGT. The CDR3 runs 13 residues. The CDR3 here is CASSYAGSYGYTF. For the CDR3, the DNA is TGTGCCAGCAGTTACGCGGGATCCTATGGCTACACCTTC.

V is TRBV2 and J is TRBJ1-5; TRBD1 aligns across 7 bases. This CDR3 spans 14 amino acids. V shed 5 bases, J shed 6 bases, and the junction held 7 bases outside the gene matches. From germline, CDR1 is SNHLY and CDR2 FYNNEI. The CDR3 loop reads CASSPQGRVQPQHF. The CDR3 DNA reads as TGTGCCAGCAGTCCACAGGGGCGCGTTCAGCCCCAGCATTTT.

This clone came up a few times. The rearrangement joins TRBV9 to TRBJ2-1; 13 nucleotides match TRBD2. CDR1 and CDR2 (germline): SGDLS, YYNGEE. The V and J ends lost 0 bases and 5 bases, in that order; junction bases with no gene match: 2. This CDR3 is built from 16 residues. The CDR3 loop is CASSVGTSGGDNEQFF. The CDR3 DNA sequence: TGTGCCAGCAGCGTAGGAACTAGCGGGGGGGACAATGAGCAGTTCTTC.

This clone was seen a single time. This chain links TRBV9 with TRBJ1-5; no clear D. Germline CDR1 SGDLS, CDR2 YYNGEE. This CDR3 contains 13 residues. V lost 1 base, J lost 7 bases, and 9 bases lay in between. The CDR3 region has the DNA TGTGCCAGCAGCGTATCAGGTGAACAGCCCCAGCATTTT. This gives the protein CASSVSGEQPQHF.

The chain links TRBV7-3 to TRBJ2-3; 10 positions match TRBD2. This CDR3 spans 15 amino acids. Germline V gene data show CDR1 as SGHTA and CDR2 as FQGTGA. Trimming at V came to 5 bases and at J to 0 bases, leaving 2 bases not matched to a gene. The CDR3 DNA reads TGTGCCAGCAGCGAACTAGCGGGAAGCACAGATACGCAGTATTTT. Translating it yields CASSELAGSTDTQYF.

The rearrangement joins TRBV28 to TRBJ1-2, with 10 bases matching TRBD1. The V segment lost 3 bases and the J segment 5 bases; nucleotides outside the gene matches: 6. This CDR3 region has 15 residues. Germline lookup yields CDR1 MDHEN and CDR2 SYDVKM. The CDR3 spells CASSFRGQGSYGYTF. CDR3 sequence (DNA): TGTGCCAGCAGTTTTCGGGGACAGGGGAGTTATGGCTACACCTTC.

The CDR3 bases are TGTGCCACCAGCAGAGACAGGGGGTATAATTCACCCCTCCACTTT. It encodes CATSRDRGYNSPLHF. The gene calls are TRBV15 and TRBJ1-6; 7 bases fit TRBD1. V trimming: 0 bases; J trimming: 4 bases; junction bases outside the gene matches: 0. This CDR3 spans 15 amino acids. The germline V gene has CDR1 LNHNV and CDR2 YYDKDF (reference sequence).

The chain has TRBV5-8 and TRBJ1-2; D possibly corresponds to TRBD1 (6 bases). This CDR3 comprises 15 residues. CDR1 is SGHTS, CDR2 YDEGEE, per germline. V gave up 3 bases and J gave up 3 bases, with 15 bases separating them. The CDR3 DNA is TGTGCCAGCAGCTCCGGACAGTCTTCTTACTATGGCTACACCTTC. Translated: CASSSGQSSYYGYTF.

To note about this clone: The sample carries other DNA sequences with the same CDR3. The rearrangement uses TRBV12-3 or TRBV12-4 and TRBJ2-2, with D unresolved. CDR3 length: 13 residues. Trimming took 6 bases from V and 0 from J, leaving 5 bases between them. CDR3 region: CASSPSNTGELFF. The CDR3 DNA is TGTGCCAGCAGCCCCTCGAACACCGGGGAGCTGTTTTTT.

The gene calls are TRBV7-2 and TRBJ2-5, with D possibly matching TRBD2 (6 bases). V was cut by 5 bases and J by 2 bases, with 12 bases left in between. The CDR3 consists of 14 residues. Germline lookup yields CDR1 SGHTA and CDR2 FQGNSA. CDR3 bases: TGTGCCAGCAGCCCGGGACGGGGGCAAGAGACCCAGTACTTC. Encoded protein: CASSPGRGQETQYF.

J is TRBJ2-3 and V is TRBV5-6; possibly TRBD1 for D (6 bases). This CDR3 has 16 residues. The V gene's germline CDR1 is SGHDT and CDR2 YYEEEE. With 3 bases removed from V and 5 bases from J, the gap between germline ends came to 19 bases. The CDR3 loop is CASSSPGHPSGDTQYF. DNA of the CDR3: TGTGCCAGCAGCTCCCCGGGACACCCCAGCGGAGATACGCAGTATTTT.

This chain connects TRBV30 to TRBJ2-1; TRBD2 matches at 10 bases. The germline CDR1 and CDR2 sequences are GTSNPN and SVGIG (reference sequence). This CDR3 contains 15 residues. V was pared by 2 bases and J by 11 bases, with 12 bases of the junction left unmatched. The CDR3 sequence: CAWSSFSGGSPKQFF. The CDR3 coding sequence is TGTGCCTGGAGTAGTTTTAGCGGGGGGTCCCCGAAGCAGTTCTTC.